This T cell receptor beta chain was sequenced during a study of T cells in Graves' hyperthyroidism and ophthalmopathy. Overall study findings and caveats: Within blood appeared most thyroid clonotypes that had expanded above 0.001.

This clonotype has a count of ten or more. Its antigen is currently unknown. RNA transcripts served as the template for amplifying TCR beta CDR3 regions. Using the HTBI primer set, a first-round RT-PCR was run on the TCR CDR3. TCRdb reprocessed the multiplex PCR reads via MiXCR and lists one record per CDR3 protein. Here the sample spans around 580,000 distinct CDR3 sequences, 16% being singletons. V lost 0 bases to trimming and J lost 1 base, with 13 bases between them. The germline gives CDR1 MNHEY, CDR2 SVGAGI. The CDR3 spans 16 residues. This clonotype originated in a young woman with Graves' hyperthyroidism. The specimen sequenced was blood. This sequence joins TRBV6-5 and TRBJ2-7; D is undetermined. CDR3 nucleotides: TGTGCCAGCAGTTACTCGCCCCCTGGCCAATCCTACGAGCAGTACTTC. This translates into CASSYSPPGQSYEQYF.